What follows describes a single TCR beta chain. Its antigen is not known. The PCR used 60 Vbeta and 13 Jbeta primers. TCRdb keeps only in-frame clones here, not all; method: immunoSEQ multiplex PCR. Here the sample spans some 78,000 clones, nearly 80% being singletons. This entry is derived from a study of cytomegalovirus exposure and HLA in healthy donors. Overall study results and limits: TRBV6-2, TRBV6-3 and some other V segments were excluded as indistinguishable.

V lost 0 bases, J lost 4 bases, and 0 bases stayed unmatched. Germline values: CDR1 SEHNR, CDR2 FQNEAQ (reference sequence). The CDR3 covers 13 residues. The sequencing input was PBMCs. The receptor was derived from a woman aged 45-65 years in good health and CMV-seropositive. The chain uses TRBV7-9 and TRBJ2-7, with TRBD1 matching over 7 bases. The CDR3 sequence: CASSLAQGYEQYV. For the CDR3, the DNA is TGTGCCAGCAGCTTAGCACAGGGGTACGAGCAGTACGTC.